This T cell receptor (beta chain) was sequenced in a study of vaccination and CD4 T cells after COVID-19 (dated by TCRdb to 2022 to 2024). About the investigation overall: Convalescent patients had a positive SARS-CoV-2 result on nasal swab PCR, and of these patients, nine had mild disease and one had severe disease. Six males and four females were included in the convalescent cohort, with two Hispanic individuals, seven Caucasians, two Asians and one multiracial person represented. Each participant got two doses of either the Pfizer-BioNTech BNT162b2 vaccine (n=8) or the Moderna mRNA-1273 vaccine (n=2). Post-COVID blood samples from convalescent patients were collected a median of around 100 days after diagnosis, with a range of 35 to 161 days. Post-vaccine blood samples were collected a median of approximately 77 days after the second vaccine dose, ranging from about 13 to 250 days. Overlapping spike peptide pools from SARS-CoV-2 and from the common cold coronaviruses HCoV-NL63, HCoV-OC43 and HCoV-229E were used as culture stimuli. Control cultures received a CEFX viral epitope pool as the positive control, an HIV-1 Nef peptide pool as the negative control, or no peptide. The spike-specific CD4+ TCR repertoire was compared before and after mRNA vaccination in approximately 9 COVID-19 convalescent patients and a handful of infection-naive healthy vaccine recipients. Results and caveats for the whole study, not just this receptor: The median count of SARS-CoV-2-reactive clonotypes went up from around 21 after infection to 38 after vaccination, although the change was not significant. Only a relatively small number of convalescent patients were included in the study, and early timepoints following natural infection were not analyzed. In convalescent patients, nearly all vaccine-specific clones (304 of 307) were found to be mono-reactive for SARS-CoV-2 spike rather than cross-reactive with common cold coronaviruses. Among the post-vaccine SARS-CoV-2-reactive clones in convalescent patients, a median approximately 86% showed up only after vaccination, which suggests vaccine-specific priming.

Libraries came from PCR. DNA from cultured CD4+ T cells was subjected to TCR sequencing with the Oncomine TCR Beta short-read assay at the Johns Hopkins FTIC core. The QIAamp micro DNA kit was used to extract genomic DNA from the cultured CD4+ T cells. The Oncomine TCR Beta libraries from cultured CD4+ T cells were pooled using unique dual indexes and then sequenced on an Illumina iSeq 100. On the study's bioinformatics: Non-productive sequences were filtered out, and CDR3s that did not start with C, did not end with F or W, or were shorter than 7 amino acids were discarded. Antigen-specific clonotypes were identified with the MANAFEST web application by comparing peptide-stimulated wells with reference and other culture wells. An FDR below 0.05, an odds ratio above 5, and a productive frequency above 0.1% in at least two of three replicate wells were required for clones to be considered positive. Cross-reactive clonotypes were defined as significantly expanded in both SARS-CoV-2 spike wells and at least one common cold coronavirus spike condition. Levenshtein distances (stringdist) and unrooted phylogenetic trees (ape) in R version 3.6.1 were used to assess CDR3 homology. TCRdb's own reprocessing of the public reads used fastp at Q25 and MiXCR and kept productive beta chains. Each entry merges the rows of one CDR3 protein and shows their most common DNA and genes. The V and J calls and clone size are TCRdb's, not the authors'. In this sample the table shows about 16,000 distinct CDR3 sequences, about 56% of which occur a single time. Clones ranked in the top ten supply over 7% of the sample.

Details on this clonotype: The antigen it binds to is not known. One base away there is no much larger clone; base qualities are not given.

The germline ends are 14 bases apart after V is trimmed by 5 bases and J by 7 bases. From cysteine to phenylalanine, the CDR3 is 13 amino acids long. Solely the CDR3 DNA is kept, with 39 bases framed from the first base. Via the germline V gene, CDR1 is MNHNS and CDR2 SASEGT. This sample's treatment or condition label indicates: roughly 11-day PBMC culture with coronavirus spike peptide pools or control peptides (ViraFEST assay). The ViraFEST assay, used in the study, expanded antigen-specific T cells with peptide pools and then identified the expanded clonotypes through TCR sequencing. The convalescent patients' positive SARS-CoV-2 PCR tests were from March to December 2020, which was before the Alpha, Beta and Delta variants emerged in the United States. Each well held millions of PBMCs cultured with 9 to 10 ug/ml peptide pools in IMDM containing around 5% human AB serum and roughly 10 IU/ml IL-2. Half of the culture medium was replaced with fresh IL-2-containing medium on days 3 and 7. Once the cells had been in culture for over nine days, the EasySep CD4+ T cell isolation kit was used to isolate CD4+ T cells by negative selection. Ficoll-Paque Plus gradient centrifugation was used to isolate PBMCs from whole blood, and the isolated PBMCs were then either used fresh or cryopreserved at -140C. In general, triplicate wells were set up for every culture condition.

The clonotype was recovered from a human donor who had recovered from COVID-19. The source was CD4+ T cells from blood, cultured in vitro, collected before SARS-CoV-2 vaccination. In this chain, TRBV6-1 is recombined with TRBJ2-5; the D segment may tentatively be TRBD1 or TRBD2, each giving 5 matched bases. The DNA reads TGTGCCAGCAGTCTTTGGGGGAAGGGGACCCAGTACTTC. Translated, it gives CASSLWGKGTQYF.